This T cell receptor (beta chain) was profiled in a study of graft-versus-host responses after intestinal transplantation. Study in general: Each patient got anti-thymocyte globulin induction, then tacrolimus and steroids for two to four years.

General study findings and limits: GvH clone levels peaked in circulation, and this peak was associated with early post-transplant HvG declines. In recipient marrow, GvH clones were found, and some appeared first in ileum or blood. Allografts carried high graft-versus-host to host-versus-graft clonal ratios in patients having graft-donor T cell macrochimerism.

V was clipped by 4 bases and J by 3 bases; unmatched bases: 10. There are 18 residues in the CDR3. Germline CDR1 and CDR2: MGHRA and YSYEKL. Comments on this clone: Its antigen remains unidentified.

The table came from immunoSEQ multiplex PCR; TCRdb's copy has only in-frame clones and leaves some out. Of about 59,000 clones in the sample, about 94% were seen once. V is TRBV4-1 and J is TRBJ2-6; 9 bases line up with TRBD2. The source is a human donor who was the organ donor for an intestinal transplant. Sequences were derived from unstimulated CD4+ T cells sorted from spleen or lymph node cells, sampled before transplant. CDR3 loop: CASSPGLARGIGANVLTF. The DNA of the CDR3 is TGCGCCAGCAGCCCAGGACTAGCGAGAGGCATTGGGGCCAACGTCCTGACTTTC.